This T cell receptor (beta chain) appears in the sequencing data of a study of T cells of healthy individuals. The V end was cut by 4 bases, the J end by 8 bases, with 10 bases between. CDR3 size: 12 residues. CDR1 is SGHDT and CDR2 is YYEEEE in the germline V gene. This clonotype was seen a handful of times. TCRdb passed the 5' RACE reads through MiXCR, listing each CDR3 protein once. The sample holds 90,000 to 100,000 distinct CDR3 sequences, about 16% seen once. The TCR sequence derives from a human donor in good health. V usage is TRBV5-6 and J usage is TRBJ2-1; D is unclear. In DNA, the CDR3 is TGTGCCAGCAGCCTCCACTCGGATGAGCAGTTCTTC. Residues: CASSLHSDEQFF.